This T cell receptor (beta chain) is drawn from a study of glioma-infiltrating T cells after dendritic cell vaccination. At the level of the study: Dendritic cell vaccination trial patients had either newly diagnosed or recurrent glioblastoma. Patients received three intradermal dendritic cell vaccine injections at biweekly intervals.

Primers: 60 V beta forward and 13 J beta reverse. Sequencing used immunoSEQ multiplex PCR; TCRdb keeps in-frame clones, though not all of them. The sample yields roughly 56,000 clones, over 65% seen once. Regarding time point: after dendritic cell vaccination, including at tumor progression/relapse. Fresh-frozen tumor tissue and more than two years of survival data were available for all. The CDR3 runs to 15 residues. Trimming removed 4 bases from V and 3 bases from J; junction bases left unmatched: 9. Germline CDR1 is KGHSH and CDR2 is LQKENI. V and J are TRBV18 and TRBJ2-7; the match to TRBD2 covers 7 bases. The receptor was isolated from a human donor with glioblastoma. The source material was blood, sampled after dendritic cell vaccination. CDR3 amino acids: CASSRSGGASYEQYF. The CDR3 bases are TGTGCCAGCTCACGCTCGGGGGGTGCAAGCTACGAGCAGTACTTC.